These 13 T cell receptor beta chains were sequenced from one sample in a study of blood T cell repertoires in COVID-19. The data were produced by immunoSEQ multiplex PCR, yet TCRdb's version contains in-frame clones alone and is incomplete. The data hold more than 85,000 clones, with 60% to 85% observed a single time. The sequencing input was peripheral blood. The receptors were sampled from a human donor in a cohort sampled during active or convalescent COVID-19.

J is TRBJ2-3 and V is TRBV7-2; perhaps TRBD2 as D (5 bases). V was cut by 2 bases and J by 8 bases, with 17 bases left in between. Germline CDR1 reads SGHTA; CDR2 reads FQGNSA. The length of the CDR3 is 15 residues. For the CDR3, the DNA is TGTGCCAGCAGCTTATCTCACACAGCTGGGAGTACGCAGTATTTT. This codes for CASSLSHTAGSTQYF.

This chain connects TRBV6-5 to TRBJ2-7; 7 nucleotides align to TRBD2. The germline V gene encodes CDR1 MNHEY and CDR2 SVGAGI. The CDR3 has 15 amino acids. Losses at the gene ends were 6 bases for V and 4 bases for J; bases not matched to a gene: 12. The CDR3 sequence is CASRPTSAGLYEQYF. The DNA of the CDR3 is TGTGCCAGCAGACCTACTAGCGCGGGGCTTTACGAGCAGTACTTC.

This clone appeared a single time. The V gene is TRBV4-3, the J gene TRBJ2-2; the D is unclear. Trimming took 0 bases from V and 4 from J, leaving 9 bases between them. The CDR3 is 15 amino acids. Germline loops: CDR1 LGHNA, CDR2 YSLEER. DNA for the CDR3: TGCGCCAGCAGCCAAGATTACGGGTTCACCGGGGAGCTGTTTTTT. Protein: CASSQDYGFTGELFF.

The V and J genes are TRBV4-2 and TRBJ1-2; 7 nucleotides align to TRBD1. V shed 1 base, J shed 7 bases, and the junction held 9 bases outside the gene matches. This CDR3 region has 15 residues. Germline V gene sequence: CDR1 LGHNA, CDR2 YNFKEQ. This CDR3 reads CASSQADDRAGGYTF. The CDR3 bases are TGTGCCAGCAGCCAAGCCGACGACAGGGCGGGTGGCTACACCTTC.

The chain uses TRBV12-3 or TRBV12-4 and TRBJ2-3, with no clear D. V gave up 5 bases and J gave up 3 bases, with 3 bases separating them. This CDR3 is built from 11 residues. The CDR3 sequence is CASSQTDTQYF. The CDR3 region has the DNA TGTGCCAGCAGTCAAACAGATACGCAGTATTTT.

The chain employs TRBV10-3 and TRBJ2-1, with unresolved D. Germline lookup yields CDR1 ENHRY and CDR2 SYGVKD. This CDR3 has 14 residues. Between the trimmed V and J ends, which lost 3 bases and 6 bases, there was a span of 12 bases. The CDR3, as DNA: TGTGCCATCAGTGACCCCACTGCCGCCAATGAGCAGTTCTTC. Translation gives CAISDPTAANEQFF.

V and J are TRBV7-2 and TRBJ2-1; 9 bases align to TRBD2. CDR1 and CDR2 (germline): SGHTA, FQGNSA. The CDR3 spans 16 residues. The V and J ends lost 3 bases and 2 bases, in that order; junction bases with no gene match: 5. CDR3 in DNA: TGTGCCAGCAGCTTTGGCCTAGCGGGGCCCTACAATGAGCAGTTCTTC. Translating it yields CASSFGLAGPYNEQFF.

This clone has only a few counts. The rearrangement uses TRBV6-4 and TRBJ2-7, with 9 bases lining up with TRBD1. The CDR3 is made up of 12 amino acids. The J segment lost 7 bases and the V segment lost 5 bases, leaving 3 bases of the junction unmatched. Per the germline V gene, CDR1 is MRHNA and CDR2 is SNTAGT. CDR3 amino acids: CASSSTGGEQYF. As DNA, the CDR3 is TGTGCCAGCAGTTCGACAGGGGGTGAGCAGTACTTC.

The genes are TRBV13 and TRBJ1-1; no reliable D call. The germline V and J ends were trimmed by 5 bases and 7 bases, with 17 bases remaining between them. Germline lookup yields CDR1 PRHDT and CDR2 FYEKMQ (reference sequence). The CDR3 runs 14 residues. CDR3 protein: CASSQTWQGSEAFF. CDR3 sequence (DNA): TGTGCCAGCAGCCAGACATGGCAAGGGAGTGAAGCTTTCTTT.

V usage is TRBV7-8 and J usage is TRBJ1-6; D possibly corresponds to TRBD1 (5 bases). This CDR3 contains 15 residues. CDR1 and CDR2 from the germline V gene are SGHVS and FQNEAQ. V was trimmed by 0 bases and J by 7 bases, leaving 10 bases between them. DNA for the CDR3: TGTGCCAGCAGCTTAGCGCGTCGGGGGAATTCACCCCTCCACTTT. This sequence encodes CASSLARRGNSPLHF. Using reference TRBV7-8 and TRBJ1-6 for the parts outside the CDR3, the full variable domain is GAGVSQSPRYKVAKRGQDVALRCDPISGHVSLFWYQQALGQGPEFLTYFQNEAQLDKSGLPSDRFFAERPEGSVSTLKIQRTQQEDSAVYLCASSLARRGNSPLHFGNGTRLTVT.

This chain links TRBV24-1 with TRBJ1-5; TRBD1 matches at 12 bases. V lost 4 bases, J lost 5 bases, and 5 bases stayed unmatched. This CDR3 comprises 16 residues. Per germline, CDR1 KGHDR and CDR2 SFDVKD. CDR3 loop: CATSDRDRGLDQPQHF. The DNA for the CDR3 is TGTGCCACCAGTGACCGGGACAGGGGGCTGGATCAGCCCCAGCATTTT.

This rearrangement joins TRBV9 to TRBJ1-2, with a possible D match to TRBD1 (5 bases). Trimming shortened V by 4 bases and J by 4 bases, and 14 bases separated the two germline ends. Germline V CDR1 and CDR2: SGDLS, YYNGEE. The CDR3 runs 14 residues. The CDR3 sequence is CASSTLAGGYGYTF. The CDR3 DNA sequence: TGTGCCAGCAGCACGCTGGCGGGGGGCTATGGCTACACCTTC.

The CDR3 coding sequence is TGTGCCAGCAGCTTGCGACTAGCGACCACCGGGGAGCTGTTTTTT. Translated, it gives CASSLRLATTGELFF. V usage is TRBV7-2 and J usage is TRBJ2-2; 8 positions agree with TRBD2. Germline CDR1 reads SGHTA; CDR2 reads FQGNSA. This CDR3 comprises 15 residues. Trimming at V came to 3 bases and at J to 4 bases, leaving 4 bases not matched to a gene.